This T cell receptor beta chain is drawn from a study of molecular identifiers for immune sequencing clone quantification. There are many counts of this clonotype. The germline V gene encodes CDR1 SGDLS and CDR2 YYNGEE. J was trimmed by 4 bases and V by 2 bases; bases with no gene match: 7. This CDR3 spans 15 amino acids. TCRdb re-derived calls from the PCR reads in MiXCR, one entry per CDR3 protein. The sample consists of about 40,000 distinct CDR3 sequences, roughly 18% of them appearing once. The chain has TRBV9 and TRBJ2-3, with TRBD2 matching 7 bases. The TCR originated in a human donor in good health. Some libraries in this study had Jurkat cell RNA spiked in. The sequenced material came from naive CD8+ T cells from blood, with Jurkat cell RNA spiked in. Noted subset: FACS-sorted CD8+CD4-CCR7+CD45RA+ naive T cells. CDR3 in DNA: TGTGCCAGCAGCGTCGGGGGAGGGCCCCCAGATACGCAGTATTTT. It translates to CASSVGGGPPDTQYF.